This record concerns one T cell receptor beta chain sequence. Its target is unknown. The CDR3 has 14 residues. Trimming took off 3 bases at V and 5 bases at J, with 14 bases between the two ends. CDR1 and CDR2 (germline): SGHRS, YFSETQ. Isolated RNA was reverse transcribed into cDNA used as the sequencing template. Method: immunoSEQ multiplex PCR; TCRdb's copy keeps in-frame clones and lacks some. This sample has 190,000 or so clones, with roughly 53% found just once. The sample's treatment: oral pan-JAK inhibitor, 5-10 mg twice daily. This entry is derived from a study of CD8+ T cells in alopecia areata. Study results and limitations: The link between baseline CD8+ expansion and response remains uncertain with one nonresponder.

The genes are TRBV5-1 and TRBJ1-1; TRBD1 might be the D (5 bases). Specimen: CD8+ T cells sorted from blood, collected at week 24, from a patient treated with tofacitinib. The TCR comes from a human donor with alopecia areata. The CDR3 spells CASSSRVGATEAFF. The CDR3 DNA is TGCGCCAGCAGCTCCAGGGTTGGAGCTACTGAAGCTTTCTTT.